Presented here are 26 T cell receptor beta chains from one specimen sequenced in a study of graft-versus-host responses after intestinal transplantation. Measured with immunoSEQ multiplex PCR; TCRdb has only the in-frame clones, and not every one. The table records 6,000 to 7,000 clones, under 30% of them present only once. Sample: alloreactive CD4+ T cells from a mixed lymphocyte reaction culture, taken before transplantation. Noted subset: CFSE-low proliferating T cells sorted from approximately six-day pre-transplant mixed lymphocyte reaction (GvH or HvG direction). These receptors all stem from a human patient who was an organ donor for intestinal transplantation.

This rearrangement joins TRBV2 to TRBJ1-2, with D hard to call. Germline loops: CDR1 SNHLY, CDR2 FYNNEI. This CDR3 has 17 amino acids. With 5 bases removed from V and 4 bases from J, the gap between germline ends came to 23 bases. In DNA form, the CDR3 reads TGTGCCAGCAGTAATATTTTTACCGATGAAAGGACCTATGGCTACACCTTC. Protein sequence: CASSNIFTDERTYGYTF.

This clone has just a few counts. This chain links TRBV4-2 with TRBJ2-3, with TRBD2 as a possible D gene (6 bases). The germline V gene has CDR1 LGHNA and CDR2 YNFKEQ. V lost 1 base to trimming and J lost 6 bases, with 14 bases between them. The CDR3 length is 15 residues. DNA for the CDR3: TGTGCCAGCAGCCAAGTTTTTCGCGGGAAGGATACGCAGTATTTT. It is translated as CASSQVFRGKDTQYF.

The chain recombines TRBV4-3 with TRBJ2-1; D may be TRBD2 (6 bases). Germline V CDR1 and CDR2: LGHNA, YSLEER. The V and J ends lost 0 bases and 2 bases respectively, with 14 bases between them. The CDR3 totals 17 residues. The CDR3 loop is CASSQDLGLSTYNEQFF. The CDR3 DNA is TGCGCCAGCAGCCAAGATCTCGGACTATCAACCTACAATGAGCAGTTCTTC.

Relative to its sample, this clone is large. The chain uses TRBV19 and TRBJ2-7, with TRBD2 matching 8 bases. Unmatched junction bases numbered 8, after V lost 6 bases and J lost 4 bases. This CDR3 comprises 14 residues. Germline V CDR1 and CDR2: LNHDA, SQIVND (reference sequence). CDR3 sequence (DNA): TGTGCCAGTAGCCAAGTAGCGGGATCTTACGAGCAGTACTTC. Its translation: CASSQVAGSYEQYF.

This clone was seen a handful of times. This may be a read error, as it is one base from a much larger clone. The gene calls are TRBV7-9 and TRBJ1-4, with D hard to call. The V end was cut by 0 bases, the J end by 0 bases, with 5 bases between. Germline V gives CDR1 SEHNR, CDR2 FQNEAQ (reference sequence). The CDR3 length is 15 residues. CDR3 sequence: CASSLALATNEKLFF. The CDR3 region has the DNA TGTGCCAGCAGCTTAGCGTTGGCAACTAATGAAAAACTGTTTTTT.

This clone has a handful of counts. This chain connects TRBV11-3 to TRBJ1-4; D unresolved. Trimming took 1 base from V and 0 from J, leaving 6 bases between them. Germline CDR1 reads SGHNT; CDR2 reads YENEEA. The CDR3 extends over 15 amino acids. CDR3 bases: TGTGCCAGCAGCTTAGCGTGGGCAACTAATGAAAAACTGTTTTTT. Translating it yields CASSLAWATNEKLFF. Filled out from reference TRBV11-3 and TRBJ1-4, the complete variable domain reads EAGVVQSPRYKIIEKKQPVAFWCNPISGHNTLYWYLQNLGQGPELLIRYENEEAVDDSQLPKDRFSAERLKGVDSTLKIQPAELGDSAVYLCASSLAWATNEKLFFGSGTQLSVL.

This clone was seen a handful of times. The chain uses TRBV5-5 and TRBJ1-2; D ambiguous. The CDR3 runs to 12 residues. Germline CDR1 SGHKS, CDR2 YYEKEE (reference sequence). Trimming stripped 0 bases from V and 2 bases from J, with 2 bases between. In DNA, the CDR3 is TGTGCCAGCAGCTTGGACAACTATGGCTACACCTTC. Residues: CASSLDNYGYTF.

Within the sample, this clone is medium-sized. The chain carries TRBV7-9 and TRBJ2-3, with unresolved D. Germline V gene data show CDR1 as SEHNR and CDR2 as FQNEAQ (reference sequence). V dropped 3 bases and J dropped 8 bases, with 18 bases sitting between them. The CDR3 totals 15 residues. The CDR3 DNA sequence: TGTGCCAGCAGCTTCTATACCCTAGGGCCGGGTACGCAGTATTTT. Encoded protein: CASSFYTLGPGTQYF.

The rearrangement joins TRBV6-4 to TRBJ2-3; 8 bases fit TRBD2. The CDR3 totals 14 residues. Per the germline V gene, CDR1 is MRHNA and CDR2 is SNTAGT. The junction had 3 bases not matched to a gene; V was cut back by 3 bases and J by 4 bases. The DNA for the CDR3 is TGTGCCAGCAGTGAGAGCGGGAGTCCAGATACGCAGTATTTT. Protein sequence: CASSESGSPDTQYF.

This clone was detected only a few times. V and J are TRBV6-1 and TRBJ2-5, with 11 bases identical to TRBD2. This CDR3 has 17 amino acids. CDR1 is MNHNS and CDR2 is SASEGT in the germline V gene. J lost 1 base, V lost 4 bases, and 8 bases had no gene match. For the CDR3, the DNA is TGTGCCAGCAGTGGGTTCAGGACTAGCGGGCTCCAAGAGACCCAGTACTTC. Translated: CASSGFRTSGLQETQYF.

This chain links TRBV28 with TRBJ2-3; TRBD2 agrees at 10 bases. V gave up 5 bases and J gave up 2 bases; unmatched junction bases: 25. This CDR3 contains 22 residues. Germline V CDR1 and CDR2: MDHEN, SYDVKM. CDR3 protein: CASSMGGGRWLAGVPPTDTQYF. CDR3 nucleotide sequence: TGTGCCAGCAGTATGGGAGGCGGTAGGTGGCTAGCGGGAGTTCCCCCCACAGATACGCAGTATTTT.

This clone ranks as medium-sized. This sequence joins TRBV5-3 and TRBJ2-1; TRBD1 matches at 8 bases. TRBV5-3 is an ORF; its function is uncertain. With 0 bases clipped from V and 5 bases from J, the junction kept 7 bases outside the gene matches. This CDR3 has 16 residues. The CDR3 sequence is CARSLAQRQGHNEQFF. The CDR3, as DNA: TGTGCCAGAAGCTTGGCCCAAAGACAGGGGCACAATGAGCAGTTCTTC.

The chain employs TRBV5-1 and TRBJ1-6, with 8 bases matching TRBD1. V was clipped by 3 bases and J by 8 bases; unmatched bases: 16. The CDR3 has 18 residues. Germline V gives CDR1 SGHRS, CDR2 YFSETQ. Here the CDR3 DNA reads TGCGCCAGCAGCTCCGCTACCTCAGGGGGCGCGTATCATTCACCCCTCCACTTT. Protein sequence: CASSSATSGGAYHSPLHF.

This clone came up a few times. CDR3 loop: CASSPWGRANYGYTF. DNA of the CDR3: TGTGCCAGCAGCCCGTGGGGACGAGCGAACTATGGCTACACCTTC. The genes are TRBV10-3 and TRBJ1-2; D perhaps matches TRBD1 (5 bases). Germline V lookup: CDR1 ENHRY, CDR2 SYGVKD. This CDR3 region has 15 residues. Trimming took 10 bases from V and 2 from J, leaving 20 bases between them.

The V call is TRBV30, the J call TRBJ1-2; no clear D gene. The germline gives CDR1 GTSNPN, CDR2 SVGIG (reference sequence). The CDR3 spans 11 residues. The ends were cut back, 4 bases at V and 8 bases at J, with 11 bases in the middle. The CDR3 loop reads CAWKMVGGYTF. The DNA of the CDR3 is TGTGCCTGGAAGATGGTCGGGGGCTACACCTTC. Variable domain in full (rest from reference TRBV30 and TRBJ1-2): SQTIHQWPATLVQPVGSPLSLECTVEGTSNPNLYWYRQAAGRGLQLLFYSVGIGQISSEVPQNLSASRPQDRQFILSSKKLLLSDSGFYLCAWKMVGGYTFGSGTRLTVV.

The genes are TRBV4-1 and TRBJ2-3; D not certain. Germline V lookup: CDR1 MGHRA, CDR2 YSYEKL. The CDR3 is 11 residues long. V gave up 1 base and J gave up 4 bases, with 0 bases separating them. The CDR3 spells CASSQADTQYF. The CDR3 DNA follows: TGCGCCAGCAGCCAAGCAGATACGCAGTATTTT.

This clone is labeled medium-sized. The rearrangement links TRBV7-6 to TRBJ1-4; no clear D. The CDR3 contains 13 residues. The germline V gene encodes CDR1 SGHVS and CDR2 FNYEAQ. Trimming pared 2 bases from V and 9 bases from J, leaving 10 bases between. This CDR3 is CASSLWSSQKLFF. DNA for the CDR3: TGTGCCAGCAGCTTATGGTCCAGCCAAAAACTGTTTTTT.

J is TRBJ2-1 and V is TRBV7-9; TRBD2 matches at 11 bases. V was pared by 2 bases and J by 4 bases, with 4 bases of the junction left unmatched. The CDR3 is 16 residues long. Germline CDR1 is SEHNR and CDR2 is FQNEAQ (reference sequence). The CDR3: CASSLRGTSGYNEQFF. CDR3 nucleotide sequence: TGTGCCAGCAGCTTAAGAGGGACTAGCGGTTACAATGAGCAGTTCTTC.

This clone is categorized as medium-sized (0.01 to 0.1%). As DNA, the CDR3 is TGTGCCAGCAGCTTGGCCGGGGGGGCCCCCTACAATGAGCAGTTCTTC. Protein sequence: CASSLAGGAPYNEQFF. This chain connects TRBV5-4 to TRBJ2-1; TRBD2 agrees at 8 bases. The CDR3 extends over 16 amino acids. V dropped 0 bases and J dropped 2; count of bases not matched to a gene: 4. The V gene's germline CDR1 is SGHNT and CDR2 YYREEE (reference sequence).

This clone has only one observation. The CDR3 sequence: CASSFDYNSPLHF. CDR3 nucleotide sequence: TGCGCCAGCAGCTTTGATTATAATTCACCCCTCCACTTT. This chain uses TRBV5-1 with TRBJ1-6; D gene unclear. CDR1 and CDR2 (germline): SGHRS, YFSETQ. The CDR3 is 13 amino acids. The ends were cut back, 2 bases at V and 4 bases at J, with 4 bases in the middle.

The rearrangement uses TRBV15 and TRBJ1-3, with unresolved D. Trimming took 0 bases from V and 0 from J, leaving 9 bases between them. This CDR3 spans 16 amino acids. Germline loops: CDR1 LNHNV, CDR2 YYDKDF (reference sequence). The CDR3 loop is CATSRDPWSSGNTIYF. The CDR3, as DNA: TGTGCCACCAGCAGAGATCCGTGGAGCTCTGGAAACACCATATATTTT.

CDR3 nucleotides: TGTGCCAGCAGCACCTGGACAGGGAAGGGTTTCTACGAGCAGTACTTC. It is translated as CASSTWTGKGFYEQYF. The chain links TRBV7-9 to TRBJ2-7, with TRBD1 matching over 8 bases. The V gene end was trimmed by 5 bases and the J gene end by 3 bases; junction bases not matched to a gene: 12. CDR3 length equals 16 residues. Per germline, CDR1 SEHNR and CDR2 FQNEAQ (reference sequence).

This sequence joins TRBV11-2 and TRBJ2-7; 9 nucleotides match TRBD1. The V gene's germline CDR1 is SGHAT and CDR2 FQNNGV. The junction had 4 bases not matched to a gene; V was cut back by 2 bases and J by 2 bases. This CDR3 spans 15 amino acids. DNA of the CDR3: TGTGCCAGCAGCTTAAGACAGGGGGAGACCTACGAGCAGTACTTC. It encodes CASSLRQGETYEQYF.

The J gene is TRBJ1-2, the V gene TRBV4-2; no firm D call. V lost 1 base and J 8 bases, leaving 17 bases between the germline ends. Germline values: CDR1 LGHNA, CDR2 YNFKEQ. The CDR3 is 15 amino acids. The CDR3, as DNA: TGTGCCAGCAGCCAAGTTCCGGGTATAACAAGGGGCTACACCTTC. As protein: CASSQVPGITRGYTF.

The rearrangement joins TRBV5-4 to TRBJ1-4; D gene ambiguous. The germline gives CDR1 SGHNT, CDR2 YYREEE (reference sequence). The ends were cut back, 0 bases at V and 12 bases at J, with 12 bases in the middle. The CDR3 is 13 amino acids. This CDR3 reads CASSLDPRRELFF. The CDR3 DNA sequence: TGTGCCAGCAGCTTGGACCCAAGACGAGAACTGTTTTTT.

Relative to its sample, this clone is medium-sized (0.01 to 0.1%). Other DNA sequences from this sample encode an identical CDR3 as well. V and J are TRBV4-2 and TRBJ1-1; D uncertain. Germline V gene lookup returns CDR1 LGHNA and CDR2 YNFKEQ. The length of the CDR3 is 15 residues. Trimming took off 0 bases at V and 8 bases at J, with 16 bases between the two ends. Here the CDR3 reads CASSQDTVAAREAFF. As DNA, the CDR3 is TGTGCCAGCAGCCAAGATACGGTAGCAGCGAGAGAAGCTTTCTTT.